The rows below give T cell receptor beta chains drawn from one sample of a study of cytomegalovirus exposure and HLA in healthy donors. The protocol was immunoSEQ multiplex PCR, while the TCRdb copy is restricted to in-frame clones and leaves out a portion. The data contain 150,000 to 200,000 clones, roughly 84% of them singletons. Sequenced material: PBMCs. All receptors come from a boy under 18 in good health and CMV-seronegative. Each CDR3 is given with its conserved first and last residue. The D gene is left open where the match is weak. Rows give clone size only sometimes, using once, few, many, or a class for an expanded clone.

clone_size,d_call,j_call,v_call,cdr3_aa,cdr3_nt
NA,NA,TRBJ1-2,TRBV2,CASRHIVGDYGYTF,TGTGCCAGCAGACATATAGTGGGAGACTATGGCTACACCTTC
NA,NA,TRBJ1-2,TRBV11-2,CASSLDAIGRGYTF,TGTGCCAGCAGCTTAGATGCGATTGGGCGCGGGTACACCTTC
NA,TRBD2,TRBJ2-7,TRBV14,CASSLISGSYEQYF,TGTGCCAGCAGCCTGATTAGCGGGAGCTACGAGCAGTACTTC
NA,TRBD1,TRBJ1-2,TRBV30,CAWSGDRGIGYTF,TGTGCCTGGAGTGGGGACAGGGGGATCGGCTACACCTTC
few,TRBD1,TRBJ1-4,TRBV7-6,CASSLNRGRTEKLFF,TGTGCCAGCAGCTTAAACAGGGGGCGAACGGAAAAACTGTTTTTT
NA,NA,TRBJ1-1,TRBV7-6,CASSTGRTEAFF,TGTGCCAGCAGCACAGGGCGCACTGAAGCTTTCTTT
NA,TRBD1,TRBJ2-7,TRBV2,CASRDSSYEQYF,TGTGCCAGCCGGGACAGCTCCTACGAGCAGTACTTC
NA,TRBD2,TRBJ2-2,TRBV10-3,CAIRGTGGTGELFF,TGTGCCATCAGGGGTACGGGGGGCACCGGGGAGCTGTTTTTT
NA,TRBD2,TRBJ2-1,TRBV7-3,CASSLRLAGGPRGGNEQFF,TGTGCCAGCAGCTTAAGACTAGCGGGAGGGCCGAGGGGTGGAAATGAGCAGTTCTTC
NA,NA,TRBJ1-1,TRBV9,CASSVGAGMGLRNTEAFF,TGTGCCAGCAGCGTAGGGGCCGGGATGGGCCTGAGGAACACTGAAGCTTTCTTT
NA,NA,TRBJ1-1,TRBV2,CASSPGHMNTEAFF,TGTGCCAGCAGTCCCGGACATATGAACACTGAAGCTTTCTTT
NA,TRBD2,TRBJ2-7,TRBV10-3,CAIGGEVEQYF,TGTGCCATCGGGGGGGAGGTCGAGCAGTACTTC
NA,TRBD2,TRBJ2-1,TRBV14,CASSQVNLSGGGYNEQFF,TGTGCCAGCAGCCAAGTCAACCTAAGCGGGGGGGGCTACAATGAGCAGTTCTTC
NA,NA,TRBJ1-6,TRBV5-5,CASSLWGDSPLHF,TGTGCCAGCAGCTTGTGGGGGGATTCACCCCTCCACTTT
NA,TRBD1,TRBJ1-2,TRBV4-3,CASSHNTLTGKDYGYTF,TGCGCCAGCAGCCACAATACACTGACAGGGAAGGACTATGGCTACACCTTC
once,TRBD1,TRBJ1-4,TRBV7-9,CASSLFQGVFNEKLFF,TGTGCCAGCAGCTTATTCCAGGGGGTTTTTAATGAAAAACTGTTTTTT
NA,TRBD2,TRBJ2-7,TRBV5-1,CASSWIAGDFYEQYF,TGCGCCAGCAGCTGGATAGCGGGGGACTTCTACGAGCAGTACTTC
NA,TRBD1,TRBJ2-5,TRBV7-6,CASSLTGQGETQYF,TGTGCCAGCAGCTTGACGGGACAGGGAGAGACCCAGTACTTC
NA,TRBD2,TRBJ2-7,TRBV7-2,CASSQGLAREQYF,TGTGCCAGCAGCCAAGGACTAGCGCGCGAGCAGTACTTC
NA,NA,TRBJ1-5,TRBV6-1,CATTGKINQPQHF,TGTGCCACTACAGGGAAAATAAATCAGCCCCAGCATTTT
NA,NA,TRBJ2-3,TRBV14,CASSQDLLAPTDTQYF,TGTGCCAGCAGCCAAGATCTCCTAGCTCCCACAGATACGCAGTATTTT
NA,NA,TRBJ2-2,TRBV6-4,CASSADFTGELFF,TGTGCCAGCAGTGCGGACTTCACCGGGGAGCTGTTTTTT
NA,TRBD1,TRBJ2-7,TRBV19,CASRGQGSYEQYF,TGTGCCAGTAGGGGACAGGGGTCCTACGAGCAGTACTTC
NA,TRBD2,TRBJ2-1,TRBV7-9,CASSPSGRESRHEQFF,TGTGCCAGCAGCCCGAGTGGGCGGGAGTCACGCCATGAGCAGTTCTTC
NA,TRBD2,TRBJ2-7,TRBV2,CASMGTRWNSYEQYF,TGTGCCAGCATGGGGACTAGGTGGAACTCCTACGAGCAGTACTTC
NA,NA,TRBJ2-2,TRBV14,CASSRFRVGTGELFF,TGTGCCAGCAGCCGGTTCAGGGTGGGCACCGGGGAGCTGTTTTTT
NA,TRBD1,TRBJ1-5,TRBV7-2,CASSRQGLANQPQHF,TGTGCCAGCAGCAGACAGGGGCTGGCGAATCAGCCCCAGCATTTT
NA,TRBD2,TRBJ2-7,TRBV4-1,CASSLYPSGGAQTASEQYF,TGCGCCAGCAGCCTCTACCCCTCGGGGGGGGCGCAGACTGCTAGCGAGCAGTACTTC
NA,NA,TRBJ1-4,TRBV12-2,CASRSGRDSREKLFF,TGTGCAAGTCGCTCTGGTCGGGACAGCCGGGAAAAACTGTTTTTT
once,NA,TRBJ2-7,TRBV6-1,CASSGPAGGDEQYF,TGTGCCAGCAGTGGACCGGCCGGCGGGGACGAGCAGTACTTC
NA,TRBD1,TRBJ1-5,TRBV11-2,CASSLGRTGYSNQPQHF,TGTGCCAGCAGCTTAGGGAGGACAGGATATAGCAATCAGCCCCAGCATTTT
NA,TRBD1,TRBJ2-1,TRBV30,CAWRRTGGGEQFF,TGTGCCTGGAGAAGGACAGGGGGCGGCGAGCAGTTCTTC
once,TRBD1,TRBJ2-7,TRBV5-1,CASSLAPGQVYEQYF,TGCGCCAGCAGCTTGGCACCGGGACAGGTCTACGAGCAGTACTTC
NA,TRBD2,TRBJ2-3,TRBV9,CASSPERGAGTDTQYF,TGTGCCAGCAGCCCTGAGCGGGGGGCCGGGACAGATACGCAGTATTTT
NA,NA,TRBJ1-1,TRBV4-1,CASSPQRNRDTEAFF,TGCGCCAGCAGCCCCCAACGTAACAGGGACACTGAAGCTTTCTTT
NA,TRBD1,TRBJ1-1,TRBV6-5,CASSSPGQGNTEAFF,TGTGCCAGCAGCTCCCCGGGACAGGGTAACACTGAAGCTTTCTTT